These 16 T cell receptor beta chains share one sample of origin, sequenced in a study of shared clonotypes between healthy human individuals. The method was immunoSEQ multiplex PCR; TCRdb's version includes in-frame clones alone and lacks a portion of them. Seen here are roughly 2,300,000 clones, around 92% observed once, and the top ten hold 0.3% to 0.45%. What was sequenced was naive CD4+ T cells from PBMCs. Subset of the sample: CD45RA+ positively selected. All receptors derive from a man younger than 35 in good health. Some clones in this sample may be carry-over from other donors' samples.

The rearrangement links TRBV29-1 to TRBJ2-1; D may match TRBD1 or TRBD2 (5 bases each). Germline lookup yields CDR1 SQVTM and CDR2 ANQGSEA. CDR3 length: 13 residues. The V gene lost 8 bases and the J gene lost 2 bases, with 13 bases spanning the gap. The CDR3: CSLYGTTYNEQFF. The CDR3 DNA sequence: TGCAGCCTTTACGGGACCACCTACAATGAGCAGTTCTTC.

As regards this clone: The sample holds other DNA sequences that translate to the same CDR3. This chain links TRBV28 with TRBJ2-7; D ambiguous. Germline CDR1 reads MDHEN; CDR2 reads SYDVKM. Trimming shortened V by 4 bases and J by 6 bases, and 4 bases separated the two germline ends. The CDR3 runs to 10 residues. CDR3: CASSSREQYF. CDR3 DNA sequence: TGTGCCAGCAGTTCCCGCGAGCAGTACTTC.

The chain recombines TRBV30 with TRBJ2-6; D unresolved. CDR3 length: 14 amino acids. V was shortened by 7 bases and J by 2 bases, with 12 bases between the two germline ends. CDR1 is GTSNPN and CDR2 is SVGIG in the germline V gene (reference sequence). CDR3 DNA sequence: TGTGCCTCCAGCTCTGGGGCTGGGGCCAACGTCCTGACTTTC. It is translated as CASSSGAGANVLTF.

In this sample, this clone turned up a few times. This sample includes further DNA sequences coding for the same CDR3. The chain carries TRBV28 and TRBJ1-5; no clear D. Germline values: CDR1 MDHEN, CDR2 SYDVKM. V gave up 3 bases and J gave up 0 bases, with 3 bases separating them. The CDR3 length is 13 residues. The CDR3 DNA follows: TGTGCCAGCAGTTTCTATAGCAATCAGCCCCAGCATTTT. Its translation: CASSFYSNQPQHF.

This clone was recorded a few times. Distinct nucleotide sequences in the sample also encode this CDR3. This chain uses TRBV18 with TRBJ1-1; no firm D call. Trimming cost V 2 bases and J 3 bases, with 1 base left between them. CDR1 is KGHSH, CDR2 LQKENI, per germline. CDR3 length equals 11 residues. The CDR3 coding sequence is TGTGCCAGCTCACCAGACACTGAAGCTTTCTTT. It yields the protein CASSPDTEAFF.

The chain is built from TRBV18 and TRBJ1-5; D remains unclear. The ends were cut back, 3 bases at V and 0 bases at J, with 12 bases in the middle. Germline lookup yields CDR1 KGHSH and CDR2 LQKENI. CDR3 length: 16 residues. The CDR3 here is CASSPTADYSNQPQHF. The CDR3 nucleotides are TGTGCCAGCTCACCGACGGCCGACTATAGCAATCAGCCCCAGCATTTT.

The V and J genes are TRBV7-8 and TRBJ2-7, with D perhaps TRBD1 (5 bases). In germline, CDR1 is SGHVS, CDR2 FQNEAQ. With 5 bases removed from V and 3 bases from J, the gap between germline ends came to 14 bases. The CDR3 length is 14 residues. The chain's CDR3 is CASSPGAHYYEQYF. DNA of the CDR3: TGTGCCAGCAGCCCTGGGGCCCACTACTACGAGCAGTACTTC.

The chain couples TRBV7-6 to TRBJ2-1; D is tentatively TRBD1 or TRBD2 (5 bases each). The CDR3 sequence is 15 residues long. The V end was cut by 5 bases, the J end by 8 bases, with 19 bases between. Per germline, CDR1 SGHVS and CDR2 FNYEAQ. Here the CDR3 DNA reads TGTGCCAGCAGCCCGGGGCGTCGGAGTGGCGATGAGCAGTTCTTC. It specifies CASSPGRRSGDEQFF.

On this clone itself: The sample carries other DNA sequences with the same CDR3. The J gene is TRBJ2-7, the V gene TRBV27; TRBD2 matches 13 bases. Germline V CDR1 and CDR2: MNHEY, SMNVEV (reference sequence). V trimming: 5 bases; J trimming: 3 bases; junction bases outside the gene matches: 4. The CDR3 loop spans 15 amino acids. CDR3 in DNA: TGTGCCAGCAGTCTAGGACTAGCGGGAGTCTACGAGCAGTACTTC. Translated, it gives CASSLGLAGVYEQYF.

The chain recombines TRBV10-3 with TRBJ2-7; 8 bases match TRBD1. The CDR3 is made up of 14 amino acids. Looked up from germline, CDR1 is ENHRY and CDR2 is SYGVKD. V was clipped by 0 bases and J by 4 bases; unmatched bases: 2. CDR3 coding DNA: TGTGCCATCAGTGAGTCACGACAGGGGTACGAGCAGTACTTC. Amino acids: CAISESRQGYEQYF.

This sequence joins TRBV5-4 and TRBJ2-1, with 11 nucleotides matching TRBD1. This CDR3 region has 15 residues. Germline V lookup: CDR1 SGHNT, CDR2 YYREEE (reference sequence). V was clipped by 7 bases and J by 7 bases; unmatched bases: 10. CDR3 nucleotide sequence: TGTGCCAGCCTCTCGGGGGGGACAGGGGGGAATGAGCAGTTCTTC. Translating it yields CASLSGGTGGNEQFF.

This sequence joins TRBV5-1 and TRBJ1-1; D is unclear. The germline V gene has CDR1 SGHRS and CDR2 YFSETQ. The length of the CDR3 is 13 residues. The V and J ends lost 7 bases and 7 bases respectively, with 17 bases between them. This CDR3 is CASLAGPGNEAFF. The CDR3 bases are TGCGCCAGCCTAGCTGGGCCGGGGAATGAAGCTTTCTTT.

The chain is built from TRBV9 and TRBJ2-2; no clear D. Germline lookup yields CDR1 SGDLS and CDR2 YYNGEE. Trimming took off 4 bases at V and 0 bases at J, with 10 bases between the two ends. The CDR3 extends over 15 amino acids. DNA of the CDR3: TGTGCCAGCAGCCCCCGCGGTACGAACACCGGGGAGCTGTTTTTT. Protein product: CASSPRGTNTGELFF.

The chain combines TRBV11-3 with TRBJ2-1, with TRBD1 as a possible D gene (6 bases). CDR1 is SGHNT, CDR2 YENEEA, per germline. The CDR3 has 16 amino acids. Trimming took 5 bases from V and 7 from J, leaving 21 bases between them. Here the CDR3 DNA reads TGTGCCAGCAGCCCCCACCCAGGGGCTAATATGAATGAGCAGTTCTTC. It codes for CASSPHPGANMNEQFF.

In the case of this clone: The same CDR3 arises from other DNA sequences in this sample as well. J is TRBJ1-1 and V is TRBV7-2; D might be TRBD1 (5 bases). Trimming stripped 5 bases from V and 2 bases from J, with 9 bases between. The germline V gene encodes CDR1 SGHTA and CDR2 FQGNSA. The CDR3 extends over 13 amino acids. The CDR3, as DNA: TGTGCCAGCAGCCGTCAGGGCAACACTGAAGCTTTCTTT. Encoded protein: CASSRQGNTEAFF.

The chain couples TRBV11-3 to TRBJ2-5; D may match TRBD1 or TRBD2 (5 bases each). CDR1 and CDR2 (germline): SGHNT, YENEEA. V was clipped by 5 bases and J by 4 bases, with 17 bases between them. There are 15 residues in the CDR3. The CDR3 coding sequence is TGTGCCAGCAGCCCTAAGTTGGGACCCACAGAGACCCAGTACTTC. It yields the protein CASSPKLGPTETQYF.